The 25 T cell receptor beta chains in this list originate from one sample, sequenced in a study of blood T cell repertoires in COVID-19. Here immunoSEQ multiplex PCR was the method, and the copy in TCRdb shows in-frame clones only, minus some. The sample lists approximately 94,000 clones, under 90% seen once, with roughly 13% in the top ten. Sequencing was carried out using peripheral blood. The receptors derive from a human donor in a cohort sampled during active COVID-19.

The genes are TRBV7-2 and TRBJ2-5; 11 nucleotides line up with TRBD2. The DNA matches TRBJ2-7 better at its end, which makes the J call doubtful. Germline assignment: CDR1 SGHTA and CDR2 FQGNSA. The CDR3 totals 16 residues. CDR3 in DNA: TGTGCCAGCAGCCTCGGGAGGCTAGCGGGAGGTCGCGAGCAGTACTTC. Residues: CASSLGRLAGGREQYF.

The chain couples TRBV5-1 to TRBJ1-2; tentative D call: TRBD1 (5 bases). CDR3 size: 16 residues. V lost 1 base, J lost 7 bases, and 20 bases lay in between. Germline V gene sequence: CDR1 SGHRS, CDR2 YFSETQ. CDR3 nucleotide sequence: TGCGCCAGCAGCTTGCCCTCCGGTGCAGGGCTGGGTGGCTACACCTTC. This gives the protein CASSLPSGAGLGGYTF.

The rearrangement links TRBV5-1 to TRBJ2-1; 8 bases are a match to TRBD2. The CDR3 is made up of 14 amino acids. V gave up 4 bases and J gave up 7 bases; unmatched junction bases: 7. Germline loops: CDR1 SGHRS, CDR2 YFSETQ. The CDR3 DNA sequence: TGCGCCAGCAGCGTAGCGGGGATCGGTAATGAGCAGTTCTTC. This sequence encodes CASSVAGIGNEQFF.

The J gene is TRBJ1-1, the V gene TRBV2; 8 positions agree with TRBD1. The germline gives CDR1 SNHLY, CDR2 FYNNEI. The ends lost 9 bases at V and 4 bases at J; junction bases unmatched: 4. CDR3 length: 12 amino acids. CDR3 loop: CASSTGGTEAFF. The CDR3 DNA sequence: TGTGCCAGTTCAACAGGGGGCACTGAAGCTTTCTTT.

The genes are TRBV9 and TRBJ2-3; 9 bases are shared with TRBD2. The V and J ends lost 0 bases and 2 bases, in that order; junction bases with no gene match: 7. CDR3 size: 17 residues. CDR1 and CDR2 from the germline V gene are SGDLS and YYNGEE. This CDR3 is CASSVGLSGGTTDTQYF. As DNA, the CDR3 is TGTGCCAGCAGCGTAGGGCTTAGCGGGGGCACCACAGATACGCAGTATTTT.

In the case of this clone: Other DNA sequences in the sample encode the same CDR3. The rearrangement links TRBV5-6 to TRBJ1-2; D perhaps matches TRBD1 (6 bases). V lost 2 bases and J 2 bases, leaving 7 bases between the germline ends. CDR1 is SGHDT and CDR2 is YYEEEE in the germline V gene. The CDR3 has 13 amino acids. This chain's CDR3 is CASSFQGNYGYTF. DNA of the CDR3: TGTGCCAGCAGCTTTCAGGGGAACTATGGCTACACCTTC.

This clone was recorded only once. This sequence joins TRBV4-3 and TRBJ1-2; a weak D match, TRBD1 (5 bases). This CDR3 comprises 17 residues. V lost 0 bases and J lost 0, with 14 bases in between. The germline V gene encodes CDR1 LGHNA and CDR2 YSLEER. DNA for the CDR3: TGCGCCAGCAGCCAAGATCTACAGGCTAGGGCTAACTATGGCTACACCTTC. Translating gives CASSQDLQARANYGYTF.

CDR3 sequence: CASSFLQGYGYTF. CDR3 in DNA: TGTGCCAGCAGTTTTCTTCAGGGGTACGGCTACACCTTC. The chain employs TRBV12-3 or TRBV12-4 and TRBJ1-2, with a tentative D call TRBD1 (6 bases). This CDR3 region has 13 residues. V lost 3 bases, J lost 8 bases, and 13 bases lay in between.

The gene calls are TRBV7-8 and TRBJ2-1; 8 nucleotides line up with TRBD1. V trimming: 6 bases; J trimming: 2 bases; junction bases outside the gene matches: 9. This CDR3 is 16 amino acids long. Germline CDR1 and CDR2: SGHVS and FQNEAQ. CDR3 coding DNA: TGTGCCAGCAGTCCCTGGACAGGGCGCCCCTACAATGAGCAGTTCTTC. Its translation: CASSPWTGRPYNEQFF.

V is TRBV9 and J is TRBJ2-1, with 10 bases fitting TRBD1. The J segment lost 6 bases and the V segment lost 0 bases, leaving 12 bases of the junction unmatched. The CDR3 extends over 18 amino acids. Germline V gene data show CDR1 as SGDLS and CDR2 as YYNGEE. CDR3 sequence: CASSVATGTGAWGNEQFF. CDR3 nucleotides: TGTGCCAGCAGCGTAGCTACGGGGACAGGGGCATGGGGCAATGAGCAGTTCTTC. The full variable domain, with the rest looked up from reference TRBV9 and TRBJ2-1, is DSGVTQTPKHLITATGQRVTLRCSPRSGDLSVYWYQQSLDQGLQFLIQYYNGEERAKGNILERFSAQQFPDLHSELNLSSLELGDSALYFCASSVATGTGAWGNEQFFGPGTRLTVL.

The chain couples TRBV13 to TRBJ2-5; tentatively, D is TRBD1 (6 bases). V was cut by 5 bases and J by 0 bases, with 16 bases left in between. The CDR3 runs to 16 residues. The germline V gene has CDR1 PRHDT and CDR2 FYEKMQ (reference sequence). CDR3 in DNA: TGTGCCAGCAGCCCACGGGATAGGGGGTACCAAGAGACCCAGTACTTC. It codes for CASSPRDRGYQETQYF.

The chain couples TRBV7-2 to TRBJ2-7; 8 bases map to TRBD2. CDR3 length equals 13 residues. The germline V gene encodes CDR1 SGHTA and CDR2 FQGNSA. J was trimmed by 5 bases and V by 0 bases; bases with no gene match: 0. The CDR3 DNA follows: TGTGCCAGCAGCTTAGCGCGGGGGGACGAGCAGTACTTC. Translated, it gives CASSLARGDEQYF.

V usage is TRBV30 and J usage is TRBJ2-3; maybe TRBD2 (5 bases). There are 14 residues in the CDR3. V was trimmed by 5 bases and J by 5 bases, leaving 17 bases between them. Per germline, CDR1 GTSNPN and CDR2 SVGIG (reference sequence). The CDR3 DNA reads as TGTGCCTGGGGCCGGGGAAGGCTTGAAGATACGCAGTATTTT. Translated, it gives CAWGRGRLEDTQYF. The full variable domain, its missing parts supplied by reference TRBV30 and TRBJ2-3, is SQTIHQWPATLVQPVGSPLSLECTVEGTSNPNLYWYRQAAGRGLQLLFYSVGIGQISSEVPQNLSASRPQDRQFILSSKKLLLSDSGFYLCAWGRGRLEDTQYFGPGTRLTVL.

V is TRBV7-2 and J is TRBJ1-5; D remains unclear. Germline assignment: CDR1 SGHTA and CDR2 FQGNSA. V was cut by 6 bases and J by 3 bases, with 12 bases left in between. CDR3 length equals 14 residues. CDR3 DNA sequence: TGTGCCAGCAGGGAAGGAGGCTTCAATCAGCCCCAGCATTTT. It yields the protein CASREGGFNQPQHF.

The chain couples TRBV5-1 to TRBJ2-1; 9 nucleotides align to TRBD1. The J segment lost 7 bases and the V segment lost 7 bases, leaving 3 bases of the junction unmatched. Germline V lookup: CDR1 SGHRS, CDR2 YFSETQ. This CDR3 region has 12 residues. Here the CDR3 reads CASSGQGNEQFF. The DNA for the CDR3 is TGCGCCAGCTCAGGACAGGGGAATGAGCAGTTCTTC.

CDR3 DNA: TGTGCCAGCAGACCCGGGCCGGGATTCGAGCAGTACTTC. Translating gives CASRPGPGFEQYF. The chain has TRBV5-6 and TRBJ2-7; D might be TRBD2 (5 bases). The CDR3 sequence is 13 residues long. Per germline, CDR1 SGHDT and CDR2 YYEEEE. Trimming stripped 5 bases from V and 6 bases from J, with 15 bases between.

The rearrangement links TRBV11-2 to TRBJ2-1; tentatively, D is TRBD2 (6 bases). Trimming removed 5 bases at V and 6 bases at J, with 20 bases between. Germline assignment: CDR1 SGHAT and CDR2 FQNNGV. The CDR3 totals 16 residues. The CDR3 sequence: CASSGARLGAINEQFF. In DNA form, the CDR3 reads TGTGCCAGCAGCGGGGCGAGACTAGGGGCAATCAATGAGCAGTTCTTC.

V gene TRBV2 combines with J gene TRBJ2-5, with D unclear. The CDR3 sequence is 14 residues long. Germline V gene sequence: CDR1 SNHLY, CDR2 FYNNEI. With 5 bases removed from V and 2 bases from J, the gap between germline ends came to 12 bases. The CDR3 DNA is TGTGCCAGCAGTAGAGTTTTAGCACAAGAGACCCAGTACTTC. This codes for CASSRVLAQETQYF.

V and J are TRBV7-2 and TRBJ2-6; a possible D gene is TRBD1 (5 bases). The CDR3 runs to 15 residues. Germline lookup yields CDR1 SGHTA and CDR2 FQGNSA. V was cut by 8 bases and J by 3 bases, with 14 bases left in between. CDR3 bases: TGTGCCAGCGGGCAGGGTCCAGGTGGGGCCAACGTCCTGACTTTC. Its translation is CASGQGPGGANVLTF.

The CDR3 is CASSPGLLDEQYF. CDR3 in DNA: TGTGCCAGCTCACCGGGACTTCTCGACGAGCAGTACTTC. The chain recombines TRBV18 with TRBJ2-7, with D perhaps TRBD2 (6 bases). V lost 3 bases, J lost 5 bases, and 11 bases lay in between. The CDR3 sequence is 13 residues long. CDR1 and CDR2 from the germline V gene are KGHSH and LQKENI.

The V gene is TRBV2, the J gene TRBJ2-7, with D possibly matching TRBD1 (5 bases). The V and J ends lost 4 bases and 2 bases respectively, with 9 bases between them. The germline CDR1 and CDR2 sequences are SNHLY and FYNNEI. The CDR3 is 13 residues long. CDR3 DNA sequence: TGTGCCAGCAGTGTTCAGGGCACCTACGAGCAGTACTTC. Protein sequence: CASSVQGTYEQYF.

This rearrangement joins TRBV19 to TRBJ1-1; D is possibly TRBD1 (6 bases). The CDR3 totals 15 residues. V lost 6 bases and J 0 bases, leaving 14 bases between the germline ends. CDR1 and CDR2 (germline): LNHDA, SQIVND (reference sequence). CDR3 in amino acids: CASSIQGLMNTEAFF. CDR3 DNA: TGTGCCAGTAGCATACAGGGCCTGATGAACACTGAAGCTTTCTTT.

The CDR3 is CASSQGQGGSPYGYTF. CDR3 nucleotides: TGCGCCAGCAGCCAAGGGCAGGGGGGCTCCCCCTATGGCTACACCTTC. The chain couples TRBV4-3 to TRBJ1-2; 7 nucleotides align to TRBD1. Germline values: CDR1 LGHNA, CDR2 YSLEER. Germline trimming cut 1 base from V and 4 bases from J; bases unmatched to any gene: 9. The CDR3 spans 16 residues.

The chain has TRBV7-2 and TRBJ2-7, with D uncertain. Per the germline V gene, CDR1 is SGHTA and CDR2 is FQGNSA. V shed 2 bases and J shed 4 bases, with 12 bases lying between them. CDR3 size: 14 residues. CDR3 sequence: CASSLFALDYEQYF. CDR3 in DNA: TGTGCCAGCAGCTTATTCGCCCTAGATTACGAGCAGTACTTC.

The chain has TRBV7-9 and TRBJ1-1, with 9 bases identical to TRBD1. With V trimmed by 7 bases and J by 10 bases, 19 bases remained unmatched. The CDR3 runs to 16 residues. Germline V gene sequence: CDR1 SEHNR, CDR2 FQNEAQ (reference sequence). The CDR3 loop reads CASISTGAGQGILAFF. DNA for the CDR3: TGTGCCAGCATCTCCACTGGCGCGGGACAGGGTATTCTAGCTTTCTTT.